Sequencing of this T cell receptor (beta chain) was carried out in a study of T cell changes during pregnancy in multiple sclerosis. Germline CDR1 reads SEHNR; CDR2 reads FQNEAQ (reference sequence). The CDR3 sequence is 15 residues long. V shed 5 bases and J shed 7 bases, with 17 bases lying between them. The assay was immunoSEQ multiplex PCR, and TCRdb's table has in-frame clones only and misses some. The sample lists some 97,000 clones; 90% to 95% were seen once. The chain employs TRBV7-9 and TRBJ1-4; D is possibly TRBD1 (6 bases). This receptor was obtained from a female donor with multiple sclerosis, enrolled in a pregnancy study. Sample: peripheral blood, taken before pregnancy. CDR3 sequence reads: CASSPRQALGEKLFF. CDR3 sequence (DNA): TGTGCCAGCAGCCCTAGACAGGCCCTAGGTGAAAAACTGTTTTTT.